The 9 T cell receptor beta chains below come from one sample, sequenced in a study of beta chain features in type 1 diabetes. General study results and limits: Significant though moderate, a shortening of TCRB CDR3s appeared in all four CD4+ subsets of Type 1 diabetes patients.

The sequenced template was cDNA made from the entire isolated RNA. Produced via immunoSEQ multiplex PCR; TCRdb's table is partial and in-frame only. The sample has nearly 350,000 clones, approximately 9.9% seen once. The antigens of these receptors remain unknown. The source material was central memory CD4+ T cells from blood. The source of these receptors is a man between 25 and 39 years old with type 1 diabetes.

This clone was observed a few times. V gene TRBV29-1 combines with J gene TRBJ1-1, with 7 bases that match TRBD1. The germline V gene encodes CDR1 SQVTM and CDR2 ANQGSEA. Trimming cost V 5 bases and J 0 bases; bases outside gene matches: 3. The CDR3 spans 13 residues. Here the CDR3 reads CSVSGQLNTEAFF. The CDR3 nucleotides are TGCAGCGTTTCGGGACAGTTGAACACTGAAGCTTTCTTT.

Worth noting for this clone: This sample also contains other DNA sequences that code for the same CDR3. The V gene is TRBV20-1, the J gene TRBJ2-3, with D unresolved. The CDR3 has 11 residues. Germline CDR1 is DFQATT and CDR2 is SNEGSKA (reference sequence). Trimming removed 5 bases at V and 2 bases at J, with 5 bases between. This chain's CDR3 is CSAEFTDTQYF. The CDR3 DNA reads TGCAGTGCTGAGTTCACAGATACGCAGTATTTT.

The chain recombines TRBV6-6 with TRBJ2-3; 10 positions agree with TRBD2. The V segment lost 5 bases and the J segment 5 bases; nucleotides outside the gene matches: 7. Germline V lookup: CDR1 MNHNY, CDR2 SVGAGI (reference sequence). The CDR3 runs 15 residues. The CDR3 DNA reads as TGTGCCAGCAGTGGCGACCAGCGGGGGGGAGATACGCAGTATTTT. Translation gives CASSGDQRGGDTQYF.

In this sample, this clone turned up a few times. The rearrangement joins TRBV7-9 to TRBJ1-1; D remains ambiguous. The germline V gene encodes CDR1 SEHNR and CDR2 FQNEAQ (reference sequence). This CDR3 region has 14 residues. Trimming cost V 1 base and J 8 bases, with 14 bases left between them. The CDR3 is CASSLGGALKEAFF. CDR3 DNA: TGTGCCAGCAGCTTAGGCGGAGCCCTTAAAGAAGCTTTCTTT.

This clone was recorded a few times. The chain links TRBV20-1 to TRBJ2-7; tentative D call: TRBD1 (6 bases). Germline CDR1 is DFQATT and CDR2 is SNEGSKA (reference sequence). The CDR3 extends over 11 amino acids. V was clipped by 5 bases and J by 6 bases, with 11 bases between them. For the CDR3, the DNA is TGCAGTGCTCTTGACAGGTTCGAGCAGTACTTC. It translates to CSALDRFEQYF.

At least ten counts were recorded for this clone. In DNA form, the CDR3 reads TGTGCCAGCAGCATGCGACAGGGTAGCGACGAGCAGTACTTC. It codes for CASSMRQGSDEQYF. V and J are TRBV7-9 and TRBJ2-7; 7 bases agree with TRBD1. The V gene's germline CDR1 is SEHNR and CDR2 FQNEAQ (reference sequence). This CDR3 has 14 residues. The ends lost 5 bases at V and 5 bases at J; junction bases unmatched: 9.

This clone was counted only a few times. The CDR3 reads CASGPGSGDSPLHF. CDR3 in DNA: TGTGCCAGCGGCCCCGGGTCCGGGGATTCACCCCTCCACTTT. The rearrangement links TRBV27 to TRBJ1-6; unclear D gene. The germline V gene has CDR1 MNHEY and CDR2 SMNVEV (reference sequence). CDR3 length: 14 residues. Trimming left V 8 bases short and J 8 bases short, with 16 bases between.

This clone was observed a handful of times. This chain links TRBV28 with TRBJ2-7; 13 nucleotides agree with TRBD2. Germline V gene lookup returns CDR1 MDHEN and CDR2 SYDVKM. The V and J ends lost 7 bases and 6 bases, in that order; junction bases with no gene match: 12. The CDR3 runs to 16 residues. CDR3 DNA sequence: TGTGCCAGCATCCCGGGACTAGCGGGGATAGGGTCCGAGCAGTACTTC. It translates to CASIPGLAGIGSEQYF.

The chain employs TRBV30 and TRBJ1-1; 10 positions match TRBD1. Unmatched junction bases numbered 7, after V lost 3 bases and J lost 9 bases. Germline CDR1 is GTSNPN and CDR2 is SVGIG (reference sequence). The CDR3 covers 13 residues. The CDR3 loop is CAWSAGQGLQAFF. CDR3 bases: TGTGCCTGGAGCGCGGGACAGGGGTTACAAGCTTTCTTT.